Given below is one T cell receptor beta chain in context. Its target is unknown. The sample is drawn from a study of cytomegalovirus exposure and HLA in healthy donors. Overall study results and limits: A later analysis found common viral pathogens apparently linked to several of the most significant clusters. Associated with cytomegalovirus, according to the listing, were 164 TCR beta chains. In a later analysis, HLA-associated TCR beta chains were more clonally expanded than equally common others. Three chains linked to CMV were shown in vitro to be specific for CMV antigens.

Amplification used 60 Vbeta primers and 13 Jbeta primers. Here immunoSEQ multiplex PCR was the method, and the copy in TCRdb shows in-frame clones only, minus some. The sample records nearly 110,000 clones, around 78% being singletons. The sequence was obtained from a man aged 25-40 years in good health and CMV-seronegative. What was sequenced was PBMCs.

The CDR3 region is CASSSGEETQYF. CDR3 bases: TGTGCCAGCAGTTCTGGTGAGGAGACCCAGTACTTC. The V gene is TRBV6-5, the J gene TRBJ2-5; D uncertain. This CDR3 contains 12 residues. The germline V gene encodes CDR1 MNHEY and CDR2 SVGAGI. Trimming pared 4 bases from V and 5 bases from J, leaving 8 bases between.